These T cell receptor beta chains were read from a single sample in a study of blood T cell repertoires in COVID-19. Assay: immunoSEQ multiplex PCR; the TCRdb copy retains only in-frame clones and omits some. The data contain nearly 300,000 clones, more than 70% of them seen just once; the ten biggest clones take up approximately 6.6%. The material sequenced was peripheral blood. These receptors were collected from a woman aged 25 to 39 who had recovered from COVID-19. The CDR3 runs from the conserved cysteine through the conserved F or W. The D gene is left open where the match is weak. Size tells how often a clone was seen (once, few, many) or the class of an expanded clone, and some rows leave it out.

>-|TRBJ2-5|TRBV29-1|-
TGCAGCGTTCAGTTTGGGCTGGGGGGTAAAGAGACCCAGTACTTC
CSVQFGLGGKETQYF
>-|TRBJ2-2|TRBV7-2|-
TGTGCCAGCAGCTTAGGGGACACCAACACCGGGGAGCTGTTTTTT
CASSLGDTNTGELFF
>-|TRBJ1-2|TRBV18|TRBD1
TGTGCCAGCTCACCAGCTCGGGACAGGAGCTATGGCTACACCTTC
CASSPARDRSYGYTF
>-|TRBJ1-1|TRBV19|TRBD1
TGTGCCAGTAGTTCGACGACAGGGGGCACTGAAGCTTTCTTT
CASSSTTGGTEAFF
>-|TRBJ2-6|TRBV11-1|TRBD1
TGTGCCAGCAGCTGGGACAGGGGGTCTGGGGCCAACGTCCTGACTTTC
CASSWDRGSGANVLTF
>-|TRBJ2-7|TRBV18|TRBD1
TGTGCCAGCTCACCAACTGAAGGGACAGGGGGGTCGTACGAGCAGTACTTC
CASSPTEGTGGSYEQYF
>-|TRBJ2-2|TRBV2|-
TGTGCCAGTTCCAGGGTGGGGGGAGCCGGGGAGCTGTTTTTT
CASSRVGGAGELFF
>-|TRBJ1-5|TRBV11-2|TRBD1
TGTGCCAGCAGCCTTGACAGGGGAGGGCAGCCCCAGCATTTT
CASSLDRGGQPQHF
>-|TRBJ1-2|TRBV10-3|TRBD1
TGTGCCATCCATACGGGACAGCTCTATGGCTACACCTTC
CAIHTGQLYGYTF
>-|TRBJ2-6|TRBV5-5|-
TGTGCCAGCAGCTTGGCGGCAGGGTCTGGGGCCAACGTCCTGACTTTC
CASSLAAGSGANVLTF
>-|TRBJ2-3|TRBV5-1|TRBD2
TGCGCCAGCAGCTTCCAAGCGGGGGACCTCACAGATACGCAGTATTTT
CASSFQAGDLTDTQYF
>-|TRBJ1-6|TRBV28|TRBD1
TGTGCCAGCACCACACAGGGGGATAATTCACCCCTCCACTTT
CASTTQGDNSPLHF
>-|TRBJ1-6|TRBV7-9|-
TGTGCCAGCAGTCGGGACTCGGGTTCACCCCTCCACTTT
CASSRDSGSPLHF
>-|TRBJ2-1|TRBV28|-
TGTGCCAGCAGTTTTTCGGTCCACAATGAGCAGTTCTTC
CASSFSVHNEQFF
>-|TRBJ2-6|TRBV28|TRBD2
TGTGCCAGCAGTTTCGGGACTAGCAACACTGGGGCCAACGTCCTGACTTTC
CASSFGTSNTGANVLTF
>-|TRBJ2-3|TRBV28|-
TGTGCCAGCAATCCTCCCACAGATACGCAGTATTTT
CASNPPTDTQYF
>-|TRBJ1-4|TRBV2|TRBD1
TGTGCCAGCAGCGCTCCGGGACAGGGGAGAGGAGCTAATGAAAAACTGTTTTTT
CASSAPGQGRGANEKLFF
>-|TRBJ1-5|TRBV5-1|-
TGCGCCAGCAGCTTGGACCGACCGGGGGACAATCAGCCCCAGCATTTT
CASSLDRPGDNQPQHF
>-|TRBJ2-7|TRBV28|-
TGTGCCAGCAGCCAACAGGGCCCCTACGAGCAGTACTTC
CASSQQGPYEQYF
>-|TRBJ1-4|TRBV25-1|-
TGTGCCAGCAGTGAACTGGGCGGGGGGAATGAAAAACTGTTTTTT
CASSELGGGNEKLFF
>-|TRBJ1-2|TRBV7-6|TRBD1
TGTGCCAGCAGCTTAGGACAGGGTTCTTGGTATGGCTACACCTTC
CASSLGQGSWYGYTF
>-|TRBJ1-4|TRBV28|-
TGTGCCAGCAAACAAGGCACAGTAGGTGAAAAACTGTTTTTT
CASKQGTVGEKLFF
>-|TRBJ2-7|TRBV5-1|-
TGCGCCAGCAGCTTCAGGGGCGGGTCCTACGAGCAGTACTTC
CASSFRGGSYEQYF
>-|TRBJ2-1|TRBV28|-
TGTGCCAGCGGACTGGGGAGGAATGAGCAGTTCTTC
CASGLGRNEQFF
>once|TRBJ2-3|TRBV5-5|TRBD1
TGTGCCAGCAGCCCGAGGACAGGGGGGACCACAGATACGCAGTATTTT
CASSPRTGGTTDTQYF